Listed here are 29 T cell receptor beta chains from one sample, sequenced in a study of STAT3 mutations in large granular lymphocyte leukemia. Study-level results: In T-cell large granular lymphocyte leukemia, about half of patients showed multiple immunodominant subclonotypes.

No antigens are known for them. Assay used: immunoSEQ multiplex PCR; TCRdb lists only in-frame clones, some missing. The sample lists over 25,000 clones, roughly 80% occurring once. Sequenced material: peripheral blood mononuclear cells. These receptors all stem from a woman aged 45-65 years with T-cell large granular lymphocyte leukemia. Some clones in this sample may be carry-over from other donors' samples.

The chain carries TRBV2 and TRBJ1-1, with a weak D call TRBD1 (5 bases). The CDR3 length is 14 residues. The V end lost 7 bases, the J end lost 4 bases, and 16 bases lay between the germline ends. Germline-derived CDR1 and CDR2 are SNHLY and FYNNEI. CDR3 nucleotides: TGTGCCAGCACCCTCCTGGGAGGGACCACTGAAGCTTTCTTT. Protein product: CASTLLGGTTEAFF.

The V gene is TRBV18, the J gene TRBJ1-1; D not resolved. Germline V gene lookup returns CDR1 KGHSH and CDR2 LQKENI. V was cut by 2 bases and J by 4 bases, with 11 bases left in between. The CDR3 length is 14 residues. As DNA, the CDR3 is TGTGCCAGCTCACCATGGGATTTGGGCACTGAAGCTTTCTTT. It translates to CASSPWDLGTEAFF.

The chain carries TRBV6-6 and TRBJ1-3; D is unresolved. V dropped 5 bases and J dropped 8 bases, with 13 bases sitting between them. This CDR3 contains 13 residues. Germline lookup yields CDR1 MNHNY and CDR2 SVGAGI (reference sequence). The CDR3 sequence is CASSIPPGDTIYF. For the CDR3, the DNA is TGTGCCAGCAGTATCCCCCCTGGGGACACCATATATTTT.

The chain has TRBV10-3 and TRBJ2-5; D possibly uses TRBD1 or TRBD2 (6 bases each). The CDR3 length is 12 residues. Germline loops: CDR1 ENHRY, CDR2 SYGVKD. V lost 6 bases, J lost 9 bases, and 14 bases lay in between. CDR3 in amino acids: CAISQVGGAQYF. For the CDR3, the DNA is TGTGCCATCAGCCAGGTGGGGGGCGCCCAGTACTTC.

The chain is built from TRBV27 and TRBJ2-7; D assignment may be TRBD1 or TRBD2 (5 bases each). Germline V gives CDR1 MNHEY, CDR2 SMNVEV (reference sequence). Trimming cost V 3 bases and J 7 bases, with 16 bases left between them. This CDR3 comprises 14 residues. CDR3 protein: CASSLLRGTGEQYF. For the CDR3, the DNA is TGTGCCAGCAGTTTGTTAAGGGGAACGGGGGAGCAGTACTTC.

V gene TRBV28 combines with J gene TRBJ2-7, with TRBD2 matching over 7 bases. The germline CDR1 and CDR2 sequences are MDHEN and SYDVKM. The CDR3 loop spans 15 amino acids. Losses at the gene ends were 2 bases for V and 4 bases for J; bases not matched to a gene: 8. CDR3 loop: CASSLPAGEIYEQYF. The CDR3 DNA follows: TGTGCCAGCAGTTTACCCGCGGGAGAAATTTACGAGCAGTACTTC.

The chain links TRBV9 to TRBJ1-3; D ambiguous. Germline lookup yields CDR1 SGDLS and CDR2 YYNGEE. This CDR3 region has 12 residues. V lost 3 bases and J lost 0, with 1 base in between. This CDR3 is CASSASGNTIYF. The CDR3 nucleotides read TGTGCCAGCAGCGCCTCTGGAAACACCATATATTTT.

V is TRBV18 and J is TRBJ1-5, with TRBD1 matching 11 bases. This CDR3 region has 16 residues. Germline V gene lookup returns CDR1 KGHSH and CDR2 LQKENI. V dropped 2 bases and J dropped 9; count of bases not matched to a gene: 9. Written as DNA, the CDR3 is TGTGCCAGCTCACCAGGACAGGGGGCAGTGGATCTGCCCCAGCATTTT. Protein: CASSPGQGAVDLPQHF.

This clone was counted between two and nine times. This chain joins TRBV19 and TRBJ2-7, with D maybe TRBD2 (6 bases). Trimming removed 9 bases at V and 5 bases at J, with 11 bases between. The CDR3 covers 11 residues. Looked up from germline, CDR1 is LNHDA and CDR2 is SQIVND (reference sequence). CDR3 in DNA: TGTGCCAGGATGACTAGAGACGAGCAGTACTTC. It yields the protein CARMTRDEQYF.

The V gene is TRBV5-1, the J gene TRBJ2-1, with D perhaps given as TRBD1 or TRBD2 (5 bases each). Trimming pared 5 bases from V and 6 bases from J, leaving 15 bases between. This CDR3 is 14 amino acids long. Per the germline V gene, CDR1 is SGHRS and CDR2 is YFSETQ. The CDR3, as DNA: TGCGCCAGCAGTTACCCCGGGACGGGCAATGAGCAGTTCTTC. Protein product: CASSYPGTGNEQFF.

CDR3 region: CASSPGGVYAGELFF. Written as DNA, the CDR3 is TGTGCCAGCAGCCCGGGTGGGGTTTATGCCGGGGAGCTGTTTTTT. This chain connects TRBV5-4 to TRBJ2-2; D is unresolved. V was pared by 4 bases and J by 6 bases, with 16 bases between. The CDR3 is 15 residues long. Looked up from germline, CDR1 is SGHNT and CDR2 is YYREEE (reference sequence).

The rearrangement links TRBV29-1 to TRBJ1-1; no clear D gene. V lost 8 bases to trimming and J lost 4 bases, with 14 bases between them. This CDR3 comprises 12 residues. Germline values: CDR1 SQVTM, CDR2 ANQGSEA. The CDR3: CSTYSRGTEAFF. The CDR3, as DNA: TGCAGCACCTACAGCCGAGGCACTGAAGCTTTCTTT. Drawing the rest from reference TRBV29-1 and TRBJ1-1, the complete variable domain is SAVISQKPSRDICQRGTSLTIQCQVDSQVTMMFWYRQQPGQSLTLIATANQGSEATYESGFVIDKFPISRPNLTFSTLTVSNMSPEDSSIYLCSTYSRGTEAFFGQGTRLTVV.

The chain recombines TRBV28 with TRBJ2-7; 8 positions match TRBD2. CDR1 and CDR2 (germline): MDHEN, SYDVKM. V was clipped by 8 bases and J by 8 bases; unmatched bases: 8. CDR3 length: 12 residues. DNA for the CDR3: TGTGCCAGCCGTAGCGGGATCCCCCAGCAGTACTTC. Protein sequence: CASRSGIPQQYF.

This clone was picked up a small number of times. This chain links TRBV27 with TRBJ1-5, with 8 nucleotides matching TRBD1. The germline V gene has CDR1 MNHEY and CDR2 SMNVEV (reference sequence). V lost 4 bases and J lost 0; bases outside the gene matches: 8. The CDR3 has 17 amino acids. The CDR3 region is CASSSGQGGFSNQPQHF. The CDR3 region has the DNA TGTGCCAGCAGTTCCGGACAGGGAGGATTTAGCAATCAGCCCCAGCATTTT.

This chain links TRBV29-1 with TRBJ2-7; 8 bases match TRBD2. CDR1 and CDR2 (germline): SQVTM, ANQGSEA. V lost 6 bases and J lost 4; bases outside the gene matches: 8. This CDR3 spans 13 amino acids. The chain's CDR3 is CSVTSPGGYEQYF. CDR3 nucleotides: TGCAGCGTCACAAGCCCGGGAGGGTACGAGCAGTACTTC.

The chain links TRBV5-1 to TRBJ2-6; 8 positions agree with TRBD1. The CDR3 loop spans 18 amino acids. Trimming took 2 bases from V and 3 from J; bases not matched to a gene: 10. The germline V gene has CDR1 SGHRS and CDR2 YFSETQ. CDR3 protein: CASSLLGQGARGANVLTF. The CDR3 DNA is TGCGCCAGCAGCTTATTAGGGCAGGGGGCGCGTGGGGCCAACGTCCTGACTTTC.

V usage is TRBV7-2 and J usage is TRBJ1-5; maybe TRBD1 (5 bases). Germline CDR1 reads SGHTA; CDR2 reads FQGNSA. With 6 bases removed from V and 2 bases from J, the gap between germline ends came to 14 bases. CDR3 length equals 15 residues. CDR3: CASSQGIERNQPQHF. The CDR3 DNA reads as TGTGCCAGCAGTCAGGGAATTGAGCGCAATCAGCCCCAGCATTTT.

There are a few counts of this clone. The rearrangement links TRBV7-8 to TRBJ2-7, with TRBD1 as a possible D gene (6 bases). The V gene lost 4 bases and the J gene lost 10 bases, with 14 bases spanning the gap. CDR1 SGHVS and CDR2 FQNEAQ come from the germline V gene. The CDR3 spans 12 residues. CDR3 in amino acids: CASSSDSAHQYF. The CDR3 DNA sequence: TGTGCCAGCAGCTCGGACAGCGCGCACCAGTACTTC.

This clone was seen a handful of times. This chain connects TRBV5-1 to TRBJ1-4; D call uncertain. The CDR3 covers 14 residues. Germline CDR1 is SGHRS and CDR2 is YFSETQ. Trimming cost V 0 bases and J 7 bases, with 10 bases left between them. The CDR3 is CASSLVPFGEKLFF. The CDR3, as DNA: TGCGCCAGCAGCTTGGTCCCTTTCGGTGAAAAACTGTTTTTT.

CDR3 sequence reads: CASSYRNEQFF. CDR3 DNA: TGTGCCAGCAGTTATCGCAATGAGCAGTTCTTC. The chain carries TRBV6-6 and TRBJ2-1; D not resolved. CDR3 length: 11 amino acids. V lost 3 bases to trimming and J lost 6 bases, with 3 bases between them. Germline CDR1 MNHNY, CDR2 SVGAGI (reference sequence).

This clone was counted once. The chain combines TRBV4-1 with TRBJ2-7, with 14 nucleotides matching TRBD2. The CDR3 consists of 18 residues. V dropped 1 base and J dropped 5; count of bases not matched to a gene: 10. Germline lookup yields CDR1 MGHRA and CDR2 YSYEKL. The CDR3 nucleotides are TGCGCCAGCAGCCAAGGCCCCGGGACTAGCGGGAGTTTGAACGAGCAGTACTTC. As protein: CASSQGPGTSGSLNEQYF.

The rearrangement joins TRBV6-6 to TRBJ2-7; D possibly uses TRBD1 or TRBD2 (5 bases each). V shed 7 bases and J shed 5 bases, with 15 bases lying between them. Germline CDR1 MNHNY, CDR2 SVGAGI (reference sequence). The CDR3 is made up of 13 amino acids. The CDR3 here is CASTDRPGNEQYF. The CDR3, as DNA: TGTGCCAGCACAGACAGACCCGGGAACGAGCAGTACTTC.

The CDR3 loop is CASSFRQGAKKLFF. The CDR3 DNA follows: TGTGCCAGCAGTTTCCGACAGGGGGCGAAAAAACTGTTTTTT. The chain has TRBV6-5 and TRBJ1-4; 10 bases map to TRBD1. Germline CDR1 MNHEY, CDR2 SVGAGI. V lost 4 bases and J lost 9; bases outside the gene matches: 5. CDR3 length: 14 residues.

This sequence joins TRBV29-1 and TRBJ2-5, with unresolved D. The CDR3 has 16 amino acids. The germline V gene has CDR1 SQVTM and CDR2 ANQGSEA. With 4 bases removed from V and 1 base from J, the gap between germline ends came to 19 bases. CDR3 residues: CSVASMLAGFQETQYF. The CDR3, as DNA: TGCAGCGTTGCCAGTATGTTGGCAGGATTCCAAGAGACCCAGTACTTC.

The chain employs TRBV28 and TRBJ1-5; the D gene is possibly TRBD1 (5 bases). The CDR3 is 14 residues long. The germline CDR1 and CDR2 sequences are MDHEN and SYDVKM. Trimming left V 1 base short and J 6 bases short, with 10 bases between. The CDR3 region is CASSLSGGGQPQHF. The CDR3 DNA reads as TGTGCCAGCAGTTTATCTGGGGGGGGTCAGCCCCAGCATTTT.

This clone showed up just a few times. CDR3 amino acids: CASSLSGTGRYGYTF. The CDR3 coding sequence is TGTGCCAGCAGTTTAAGTGGGACAGGCCGCTATGGCTACACCTTC. The chain combines TRBV28 with TRBJ1-2, with 8 bases matching TRBD1. The germline V gene encodes CDR1 MDHEN and CDR2 SYDVKM. This CDR3 is built from 15 residues. V trimming: 2 bases; J trimming: 4 bases; junction bases outside the gene matches: 6.

CDR3 bases: TGCAGTGCTACTCCCGGCGGGGGCTACACCTTC. Translated, it gives CSATPGGGYTF. This chain joins TRBV20-1 and TRBJ1-2; D call uncertain. V lost 4 bases and J lost 8, with 11 bases in between. Germline CDR1 is DFQATT and CDR2 is SNEGSKA (reference sequence). This CDR3 is 11 amino acids long.

The rearrangement uses TRBV19 and TRBJ2-5; D unclear. The V gene's germline CDR1 is LNHDA and CDR2 SQIVND (reference sequence). V lost 5 bases and J lost 9, with 10 bases in between. This CDR3 is built from 11 residues. The CDR3 protein is CASSHREAQYF. The CDR3 nucleotides are TGTGCCAGTAGTCATAGGGAAGCCCAGTACTTC.

The CDR3 region is CASSRGHQETQYF. In DNA form, the CDR3 reads TGTGCCAGCAGCCGGGGACACCAAGAGACCCAGTACTTC. The chain joins TRBV7-6 to TRBJ2-5; D tentatively fits TRBD1 or TRBD2 (5 bases each). Germline assignment: CDR1 SGHVS and CDR2 FNYEAQ. V lost 5 bases and J 0 bases, leaving 7 bases between the germline ends. The CDR3 length is 13 residues.